This TCR beta chain was retrieved from a study of cytomegalovirus exposure and HLA in healthy donors. Germline-derived CDR1 and CDR2 are SGHRS and YFSETQ. V was cut by 0 bases and J by 3 bases, with 3 bases left in between. The CDR3 loop spans 12 amino acids. PCR primers comprised 60 Vbeta and 13 Jbeta primers. Data came from immunoSEQ multiplex PCR; TCRdb stores just in-frame clones and leaves some out. The sample holds under 150,000 clones. Details on this clone: Its antigen is unidentified.

Study results and caveats: What TCR beta sequences reportedly achieved was accurate prediction of HLA-A and HLA-B alleles in most subjects. Researchers reported that a few CMV-associated chains were confirmed in vitro as CMV antigen-specific.

This sequence was found in a middle-aged woman in good health and CMV-seronegative. The sample consisted of PBMCs. The chain has TRBV5-1 and TRBJ1-1, with unresolved D. The CDR3, as DNA: TGCGCCAGCAGCTTGGCTGACACTGAAGCTTTCTTT. This encodes CASSLADTEAFF. The variable domain in full, completed from reference TRBV5-1 and TRBJ1-1, reads KAGVTQTPRYLIKTRGQQVTLSCSPISGHRSVSWYQQTPGQGLQFLFEYFSETQRNKGNFPGRFSGRQFSNSRSEMNVSTLELGDSALYLCASSLADTEAFFGQGTRLTVV.